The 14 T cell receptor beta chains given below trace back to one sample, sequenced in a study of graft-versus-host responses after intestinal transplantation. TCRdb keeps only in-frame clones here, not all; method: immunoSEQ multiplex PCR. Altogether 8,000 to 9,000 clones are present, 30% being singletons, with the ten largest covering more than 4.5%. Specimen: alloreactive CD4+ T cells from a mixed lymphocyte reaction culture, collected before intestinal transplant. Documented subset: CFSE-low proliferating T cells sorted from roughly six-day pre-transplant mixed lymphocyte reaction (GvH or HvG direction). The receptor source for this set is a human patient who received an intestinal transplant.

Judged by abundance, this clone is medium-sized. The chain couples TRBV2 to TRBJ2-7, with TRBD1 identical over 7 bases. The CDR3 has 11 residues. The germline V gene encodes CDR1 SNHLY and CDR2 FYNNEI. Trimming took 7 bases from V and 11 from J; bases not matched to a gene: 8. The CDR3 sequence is CASKTTGWEYF. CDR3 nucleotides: TGTGCCAGCAAGACGACAGGGTGGGAGTACTTC.

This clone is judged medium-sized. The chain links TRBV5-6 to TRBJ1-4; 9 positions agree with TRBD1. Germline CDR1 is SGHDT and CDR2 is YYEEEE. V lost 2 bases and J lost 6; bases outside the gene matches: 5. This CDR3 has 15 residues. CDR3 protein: CASSFGQGTDEKLFF. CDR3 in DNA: TGTGCCAGCAGCTTCGGACAGGGGACCGATGAAAAACTGTTTTTT.

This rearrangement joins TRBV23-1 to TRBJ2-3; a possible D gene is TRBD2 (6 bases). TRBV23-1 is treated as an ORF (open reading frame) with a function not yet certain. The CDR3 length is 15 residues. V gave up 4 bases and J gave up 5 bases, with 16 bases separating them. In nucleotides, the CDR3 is TGCGCCAGCAGTCGTCGTTCGCAGGGAGGAGATACGCAGTATTTT. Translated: CASSRRSQGGDTQYF.

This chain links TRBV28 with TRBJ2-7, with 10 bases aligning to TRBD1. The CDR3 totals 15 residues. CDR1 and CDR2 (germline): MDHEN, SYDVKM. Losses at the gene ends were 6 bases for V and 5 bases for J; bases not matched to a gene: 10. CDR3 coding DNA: TGTGCCAGCAGCTCGGCGGGGACAGGGGTCGACGAGCAGTACTTC. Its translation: CASSSAGTGVDEQYF.

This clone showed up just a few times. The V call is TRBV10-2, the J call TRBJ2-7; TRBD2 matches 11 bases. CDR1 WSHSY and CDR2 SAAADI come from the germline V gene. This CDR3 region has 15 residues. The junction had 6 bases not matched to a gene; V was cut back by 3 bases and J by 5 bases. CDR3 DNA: TGCGCCAGCAGTGACTGGCTAGCGGGGGGCCACGAGCAGTACTTC. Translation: CASSDWLAGGHEQYF.

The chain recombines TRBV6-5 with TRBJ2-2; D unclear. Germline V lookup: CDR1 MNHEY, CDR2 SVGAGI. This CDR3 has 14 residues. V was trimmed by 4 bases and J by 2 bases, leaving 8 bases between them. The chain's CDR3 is CASSLGTNTGELFF. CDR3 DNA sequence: TGTGCCAGCAGTTTGGGCACCAACACCGGGGAGCTGTTTTTT.

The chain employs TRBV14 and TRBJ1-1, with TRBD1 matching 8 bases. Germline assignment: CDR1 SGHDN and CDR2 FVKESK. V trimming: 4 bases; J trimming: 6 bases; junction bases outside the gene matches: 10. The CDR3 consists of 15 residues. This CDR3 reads CASSPLGQGTSEAFF. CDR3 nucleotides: TGTGCCAGCAGCCCGCTCGGACAGGGAACTTCTGAAGCTTTCTTT.

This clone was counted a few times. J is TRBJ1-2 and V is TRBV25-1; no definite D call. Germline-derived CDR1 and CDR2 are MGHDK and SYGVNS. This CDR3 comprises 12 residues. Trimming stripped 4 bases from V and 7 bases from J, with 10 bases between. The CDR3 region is CASSGVGVGYTF. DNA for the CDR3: TGTGCCAGCAGTGGGGTCGGGGTTGGCTACACCTTC.

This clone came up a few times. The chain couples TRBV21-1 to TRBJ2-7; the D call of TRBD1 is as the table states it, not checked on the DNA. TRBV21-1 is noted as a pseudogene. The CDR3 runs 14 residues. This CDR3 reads CASTYPQASYEQYF. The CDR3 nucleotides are TGTGCCAGCACCTATCCCCAGGCCAGCTACGAGCAGTACTTC.

CDR3 nucleotides: TGTGCCAGCAGCCGGACAGGGCCAAGCTCTGGAAACACCATATATTTT. It is translated as CASSRTGPSSGNTIYF. The genes are TRBV11-2 and TRBJ1-3; 8 bases align to TRBD1. The trim removed 5 bases at V and 0 bases at J, leaving 6 bases unmatched. Looked up from germline, CDR1 is SGHAT and CDR2 is FQNNGV. The CDR3 is made up of 16 amino acids.

This chain's CDR3 is CASSEDGGSNSPLHF. In DNA, the CDR3 is TGTGCCAGCAGTGAAGACGGGGGGTCTAATTCACCCCTCCACTTT. The chain couples TRBV6-1 to TRBJ1-6; TRBD1 is a possible D gene (5 bases). CDR3 size: 15 residues. V lost 1 base and J 6 bases, leaving 10 bases between the germline ends. From germline, CDR1 is MNHNS and CDR2 SASEGT.

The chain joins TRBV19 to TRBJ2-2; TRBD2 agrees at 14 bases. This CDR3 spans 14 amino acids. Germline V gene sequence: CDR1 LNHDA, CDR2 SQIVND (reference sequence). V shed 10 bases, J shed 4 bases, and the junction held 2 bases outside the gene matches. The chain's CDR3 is CATGTSGGTGELFF. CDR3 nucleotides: TGTGCCACAGGGACTAGCGGGGGCACCGGGGAGCTGTTTTTT.

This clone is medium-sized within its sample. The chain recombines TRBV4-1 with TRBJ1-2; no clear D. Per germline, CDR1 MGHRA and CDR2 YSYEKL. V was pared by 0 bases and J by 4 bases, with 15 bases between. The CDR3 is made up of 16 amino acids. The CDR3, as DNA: TGCGCCAGCAGCCAAGATTTCGCGGCGGGTTCCTATGGCTACACCTTC. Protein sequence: CASSQDFAAGSYGYTF.

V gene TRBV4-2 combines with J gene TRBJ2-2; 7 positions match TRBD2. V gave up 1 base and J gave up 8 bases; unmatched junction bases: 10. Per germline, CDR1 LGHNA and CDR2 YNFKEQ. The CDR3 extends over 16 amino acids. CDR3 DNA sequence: TGTGCCAGCAGCCAAGTATCTAGCGGAGGATTGGGGGAGCTGTTTTTT. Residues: CASSQVSSGGLGELFF.